These 16 T cell receptor beta chains originate from one sample sequenced in a study of cytomegalovirus exposure and HLA in healthy donors. A multiplex PCR was run with 60 Vbeta primers and 13 Jbeta primers. Sequencing was performed with immunoSEQ multiplex PCR; in TCRdb, only in-frame clones are kept and a portion is missing. The repertoire has 120,000 to 150,000 clones, 80% of them found once; the top ten carry approximately 2.9%. The specimen sequenced was PBMCs. These receptors came from a woman aged 25 to 39 in good health and CMV-seronegative.

The CDR3 sequence is CASSIAGGGSYNEQFF. CDR3 nucleotides: TGTGCCAGTAGTATAGCGGGGGGGGGCTCCTACAATGAGCAGTTCTTC. This chain links TRBV19 with TRBJ2-1, with 8 nucleotides matching TRBD2. The length of the CDR3 is 16 residues. Trimming removed 1 base from V and 0 bases from J; junction bases left unmatched: 2. Germline loops: CDR1 LNHDA, CDR2 SQIVND (reference sequence).

J is TRBJ2-4 and V is TRBV19; a weak D match, TRBD1 (5 bases). This CDR3 has 20 residues. V was cut by 3 bases and J by 5 bases, with 29 bases left in between. Germline loops: CDR1 LNHDA, CDR2 SQIVND (reference sequence). As DNA, the CDR3 is TGTGCCAGTAGTATGCGCCCTCGGGCCCCTCCCTACAGGCCCCAAAACATTCAGTACTTC. Translation: CASSMRPRAPPYRPQNIQYF.

The gene calls are TRBV27 and TRBJ1-1; the D is unclear. V shed 9 bases and J shed 5 bases, with 13 bases lying between them. Germline V gene sequence: CDR1 MNHEY, CDR2 SMNVEV (reference sequence). This CDR3 spans 12 amino acids. The CDR3 sequence is CASHHRGTEAFF. CDR3 coding DNA: TGTGCCAGTCACCACCGGGGAACTGAAGCTTTCTTT.

The chain carries TRBV5-5 and TRBJ2-5; 7 nucleotides match TRBD1. Germline assignment: CDR1 SGHKS and CDR2 YYEKEE (reference sequence). The CDR3 contains 14 residues. V lost 0 bases and J lost 3; bases outside the gene matches: 2. Here the CDR3 reads CASSLGGGEETQYF. The CDR3 coding sequence is TGTGCCAGCAGCTTGGGAGGGGGCGAAGAGACCCAGTACTTC.

This chain connects TRBV27 to TRBJ1-3; D gene unclear. Between the trimmed V and J ends, which lost 5 bases and 4 bases, there was a span of 12 bases. The CDR3 contains 14 residues. The germline gives CDR1 MNHEY, CDR2 SMNVEV (reference sequence). For the CDR3, the DNA is TGTGCCAGCAGTCGGGCGGGGTCAGGAAACACCATATATTTT. Translated, it gives CASSRAGSGNTIYF.

The chain recombines TRBV7-2 with TRBJ1-1; D is ambiguous. Per the germline V gene, CDR1 is SGHTA and CDR2 is FQGNSA. The CDR3 contains 14 residues. Trimming removed 6 bases at V and 4 bases at J, with 15 bases between. The CDR3 DNA reads as TGTGCCAGCAGTCCTACGAGGGCCCTCACTGAAGCTTTCTTT. It encodes CASSPTRALTEAFF.

V and J are TRBV5-1 and TRBJ1-1, with TRBD1 matching 8 bases. Trimming took 0 bases from V and 2 from J; bases not matched to a gene: 6. Germline lookup yields CDR1 SGHRS and CDR2 YFSETQ. This CDR3 comprises 16 residues. The CDR3 nucleotides read TGCGCCAGCAGCTTGGACCAGGGGGCCCCTAACACTGAAGCTTTCTTT. It encodes CASSLDQGAPNTEAFF.

The V gene is TRBV5-8, the J gene TRBJ2-7; possible D gene TRBD1, 5 bases. Germline assignment: CDR1 SGHTS and CDR2 YDEGEE. The length of the CDR3 is 14 residues. With 4 bases removed from V and 2 bases from J, the gap between germline ends came to 13 bases. The CDR3 here is CASSVHRRTYEQYF. In nucleotides, the CDR3 is TGTGCCAGCAGCGTCCACAGGAGAACCTACGAGCAGTACTTC. The variable domain in full, with the rest retrieved from reference TRBV5-8 and TRBJ2-7, is EAGVTQSPTHLIKTRGQQATLRCSPISGHTSVYWYQQALGLGLQFLLWYDEGEERNRGNFPPRFSGRQFPNYSSELNVNALELEDSALYLCASSVHRRTYEQYFGPGTRLTVT.

This rearrangement joins TRBV6-6 to TRBJ2-2, with 8 nucleotides matching TRBD1. The J segment lost 6 bases and the V segment lost 2 bases, leaving 8 bases of the junction unmatched. In germline, CDR1 is MNHNY, CDR2 SVGAGI (reference sequence). There are 16 residues in the CDR3. In nucleotides, the CDR3 is TGTGCCAGCAGTTACCCTGACAGGGGCGGTTCCGGGGAGCTGTTTTTT. Encoded protein: CASSYPDRGGSGELFF.

The chain carries TRBV10-3 and TRBJ1-1, with D perhaps matching TRBD1 (6 bases). V lost 6 bases and J lost 7, with 24 bases in between. Looked up from germline, CDR1 is ENHRY and CDR2 is SYGVKD. This CDR3 has 16 amino acids. Here the CDR3 DNA reads TGTGCCATCAGGGGGACACCTTCACTTTCGGCCCATGAAGCTTTCTTT. It is translated as CAIRGTPSLSAHEAFF.

The sample holds one count of this clone. CDR3 sequence (DNA): TGTGCCAGCAGCTGGTACAGGGGGACCTACAATGAGCAGTTCTTC. This codes for CASSWYRGTYNEQFF. This sequence joins TRBV5-6 and TRBJ2-1, with 8 bases matching TRBD1. Germline CDR1 SGHDT, CDR2 YYEEEE. V gave up 3 bases and J gave up 2 bases; unmatched junction bases: 4. The CDR3 spans 15 residues.

This clone was found a few times. The chain is built from TRBV30 and TRBJ1-3, with D perhaps matching TRBD1 (5 bases). The CDR3 length is 15 residues. Germline V CDR1 and CDR2: GTSNPN, SVGIG (reference sequence). Deletions cut 7 bases from V and 0 bases from J, with 16 bases between. CDR3: CALESGLLSGNTIYF. CDR3 nucleotides: TGTGCCTTGGAGTCGGGACTCCTCTCTGGAAACACCATATATTTT.

The chain is built from TRBV25-1 and TRBJ1-6, with D maybe TRBD1 (6 bases). This CDR3 spans 16 amino acids. Germline-derived CDR1 and CDR2 are MGHDK and SYGVNS. Trimming left V 6 bases short and J 10 bases short, with 22 bases between. This chain's CDR3 is CASRDSRGNTYSPLHF. As DNA, the CDR3 is TGTGCCAGCAGGGACAGCCGAGGCAACACGTACTCACCCCTCCACTTT.

In this sample, this clone turned up once. The rearrangement uses TRBV7-7 and TRBJ2-1; possible D gene TRBD2, 5 bases. The CDR3 length is 13 residues. CDR1 SSHAT and CDR2 FNYEAQ come from the germline V gene (reference sequence). V gave up 5 bases and J gave up 5 bases, with 10 bases separating them. In DNA form, the CDR3 reads TGTGCCAGCAGCCTGAGCGGCGACAATGAGCAGTTCTTC. It encodes CASSLSGDNEQFF.

V is TRBV18 and J is TRBJ2-4, with 9 bases identical to TRBD1. After removal of 4 bases from V and 3 bases from J, the junction contained 10 bases not matched to a gene. The germline CDR1 and CDR2 sequences are KGHSH and LQKENI. CDR3 length equals 17 residues. The chain's CDR3 is CASSRTGTGFGKNIQYF. The DNA for the CDR3 is TGTGCCAGCTCACGTACCGGGACAGGGTTCGGCAAAAACATTCAGTACTTC.

The sample holds a few counts of this clone. This rearrangement joins TRBV4-3 to TRBJ1-1; the D gene is possibly TRBD1 (5 bases). CDR1 is LGHNA, CDR2 YSLEER, per germline. The CDR3 spans 15 residues. The V end was cut by 1 base, the J end by 7 bases, with 16 bases between. CDR3 loop: CASSQVLETAYEAFF. The CDR3 bases are TGCGCCAGCAGCCAAGTTTTAGAGACAGCGTATGAAGCTTTCTTT.